This T cell receptor (beta chain) was identified in a study of T-cell memory formation after mild COVID-19. Study overall: The study found TCR clusters largely donor specific. Study-level findings and limits: Contracting clones from day 15 to 85 showed balanced CD4/CD8; later expanders favored CD4+. Cross-reactive memory apparently joined, as some responding clones appeared in pre-infection memory.

V gave up 11 bases and J gave up 1 base, with 17 bases separating them. Per germline, CDR1 SGHAT and CDR2 FQNNGV. The CDR3 sequence is 14 residues long. This clonotype was picked up a small number of times. The antigen remains undetermined. With constant-segment primers, 5'RACE yielded cDNA libraries of TCR alpha and TCR beta that carried sample barcodes and UMIs. From the 5' RACE reads, TCRdb called clonotypes with MiXCR, one entry per CDR3 protein. The sample shows around 250,000 distinct CDR3 sequences, around 10% of them seen only once. Sequenced input: PBMCs or a T cell subset sorted from them (not recorded which). The receptor's source is a young man who had mild COVID-19 (a few samples of this study predate the infection). Cell type and time point are not known. The chain carries TRBV11-2 and TRBJ1-1; D unresolved. The CDR3 is CAGKLGQQNTEAFF. The CDR3 DNA is TGTGCCGGGAAGCTCGGGCAGCAGAACACTGAAGCTTTCTTT.